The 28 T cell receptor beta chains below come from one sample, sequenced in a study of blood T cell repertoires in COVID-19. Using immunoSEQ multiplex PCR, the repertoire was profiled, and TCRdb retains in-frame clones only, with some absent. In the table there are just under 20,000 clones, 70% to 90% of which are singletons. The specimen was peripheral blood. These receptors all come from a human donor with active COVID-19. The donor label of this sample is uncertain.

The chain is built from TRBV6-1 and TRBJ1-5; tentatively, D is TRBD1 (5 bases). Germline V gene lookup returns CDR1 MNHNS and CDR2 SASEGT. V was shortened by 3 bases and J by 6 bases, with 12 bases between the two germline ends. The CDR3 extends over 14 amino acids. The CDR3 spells CASSEGRGLQPQHF. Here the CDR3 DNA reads TGTGCCAGCAGTGAGGGGAGGGGACTTCAGCCCCAGCATTTT.

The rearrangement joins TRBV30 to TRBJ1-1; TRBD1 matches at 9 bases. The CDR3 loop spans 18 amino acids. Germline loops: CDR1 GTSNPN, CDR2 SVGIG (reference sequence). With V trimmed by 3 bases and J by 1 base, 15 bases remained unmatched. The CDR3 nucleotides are TGTGCCTGGAGGGGGACAGGGATGTTCCCCCCCAAGAACACTGAAGCTTTCTTT. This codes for CAWRGTGMFPPKNTEAFF. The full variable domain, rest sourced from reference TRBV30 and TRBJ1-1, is SQTIHQWPATLVQPVGSPLSLECTVEGTSNPNLYWYRQAAGRGLQLLFYSVGIGQISSEVPQNLSASRPQDRQFILSSKKLLLSDSGFYLCAWRGTGMFPPKNTEAFFGQGTRLTVV.

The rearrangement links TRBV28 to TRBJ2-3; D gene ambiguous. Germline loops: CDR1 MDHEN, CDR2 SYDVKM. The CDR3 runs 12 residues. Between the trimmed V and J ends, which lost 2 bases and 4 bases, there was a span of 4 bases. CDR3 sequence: CASSLQADTQYF. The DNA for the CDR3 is TGTGCCAGCAGTTTACAGGCAGATACGCAGTATTTT.

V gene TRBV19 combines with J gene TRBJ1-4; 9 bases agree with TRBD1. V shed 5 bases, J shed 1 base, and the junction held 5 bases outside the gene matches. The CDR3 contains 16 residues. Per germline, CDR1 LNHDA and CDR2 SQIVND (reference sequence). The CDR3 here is CASSLRDRVTNEKLFF. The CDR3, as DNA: TGTGCCAGTAGTCTCCGGGACAGGGTAACTAATGAAAAACTGTTTTTT.

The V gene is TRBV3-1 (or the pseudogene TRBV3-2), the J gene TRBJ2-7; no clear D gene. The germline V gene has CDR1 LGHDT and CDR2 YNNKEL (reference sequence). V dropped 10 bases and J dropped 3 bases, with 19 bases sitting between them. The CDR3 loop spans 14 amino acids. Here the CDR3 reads CATYPLRQFYEQYF. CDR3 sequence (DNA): TGTGCCACCTACCCACTGCGGCAGTTCTACGAGCAGTACTTC.

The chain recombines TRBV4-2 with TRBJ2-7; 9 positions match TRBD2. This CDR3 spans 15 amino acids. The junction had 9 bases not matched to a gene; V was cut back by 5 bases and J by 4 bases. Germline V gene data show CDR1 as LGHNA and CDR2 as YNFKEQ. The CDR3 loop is CASSEELAGFYEQYF. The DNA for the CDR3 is TGTGCCAGCAGCGAGGAGCTAGCGGGATTTTACGAGCAGTACTTC.

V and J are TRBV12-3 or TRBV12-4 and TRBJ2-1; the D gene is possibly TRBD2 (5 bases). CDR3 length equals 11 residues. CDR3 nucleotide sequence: TGTGAGGAGGCAGGCTACAATGAGCAGTTCTTC. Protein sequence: CEEAGYNEQFF.

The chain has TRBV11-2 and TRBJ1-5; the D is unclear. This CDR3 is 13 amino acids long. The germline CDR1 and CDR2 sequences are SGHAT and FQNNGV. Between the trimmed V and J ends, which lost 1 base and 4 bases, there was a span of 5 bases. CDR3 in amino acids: CASSLGENQPQHF. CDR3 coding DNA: TGTGCCAGCAGCTTAGGAGAGAATCAGCCCCAGCATTTT.

CDR3 DNA: TGTGCCAGCAGCTTGCGGGGGGGTGGAAACACCATATATTTT. It yields the protein CASSLRGGGNTIYF. The chain combines TRBV5-4 with TRBJ1-3, with a possible D match to TRBD1 (5 bases). The CDR3 covers 14 residues. V gave up 1 base and J gave up 3 bases, with 8 bases separating them. Germline-derived CDR1 and CDR2 are SGHNT and YYREEE (reference sequence).

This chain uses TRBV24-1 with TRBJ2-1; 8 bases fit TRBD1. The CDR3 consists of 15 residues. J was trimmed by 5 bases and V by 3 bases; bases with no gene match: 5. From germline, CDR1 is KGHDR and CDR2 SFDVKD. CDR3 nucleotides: TGTGCCACCAGTGATCCGGGACAGGACGACAATGAGCAGTTCTTC. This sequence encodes CATSDPGQDDNEQFF.

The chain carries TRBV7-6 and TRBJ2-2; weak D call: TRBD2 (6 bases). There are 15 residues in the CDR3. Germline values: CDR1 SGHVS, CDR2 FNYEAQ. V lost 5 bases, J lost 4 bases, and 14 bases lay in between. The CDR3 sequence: CASSLRSGSTGELFF. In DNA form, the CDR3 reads TGTGCCAGCAGCCTGCGGAGCGGGTCCACCGGGGAGCTGTTTTTT.

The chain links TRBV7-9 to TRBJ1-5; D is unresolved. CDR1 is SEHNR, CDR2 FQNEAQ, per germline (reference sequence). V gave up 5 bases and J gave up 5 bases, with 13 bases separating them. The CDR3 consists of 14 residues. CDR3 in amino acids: CASSPSHPDQPQHF. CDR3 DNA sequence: TGTGCCAGCAGCCCGAGCCATCCTGATCAGCCCCAGCATTTT. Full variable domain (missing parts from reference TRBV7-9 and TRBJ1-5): DTGVSQNPRHKITKRGQNVTFRCDPISEHNRLYWYRQTLGQGPEFLTYFQNEAQLEKSRLLSDRFSAERPKGSFSTLEIQRTEQGDSAMYLCASSPSHPDQPQHFGDGTRLSIL.

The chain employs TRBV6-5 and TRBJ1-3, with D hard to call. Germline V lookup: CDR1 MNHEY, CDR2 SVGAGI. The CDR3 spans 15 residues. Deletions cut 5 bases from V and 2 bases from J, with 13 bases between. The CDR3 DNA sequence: TGTGCCAGCAGTCCAGCAGGTCTGGCTGGAAACACCATATATTTT. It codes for CASSPAGLAGNTIYF.

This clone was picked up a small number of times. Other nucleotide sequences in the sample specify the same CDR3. Written as DNA, the CDR3 is TGTGCCAGTAGCGAAACTTCCGCAACTAATGAAAAACTGTTTTTT. Translation: CASSETSATNEKLFF. V and J are TRBV19 and TRBJ1-4; D is ambiguous. The CDR3 contains 15 residues. The germline CDR1 and CDR2 sequences are LNHDA and SQIVND (reference sequence). Trimming left V 6 bases short and J 0 bases short, with 11 bases between. The full variable domain, completed using reference TRBV19 and TRBJ1-4, is DGGITQSPKYLFRKEGQNVTLSCEQNLNHDAMYWYRQDPGQGLRLIYYSQIVNDFQKGDIAEGYSVSREKKESFPLTVTSAQKNPTAFYLCASSETSATNEKLFFGSGTQLSVL.

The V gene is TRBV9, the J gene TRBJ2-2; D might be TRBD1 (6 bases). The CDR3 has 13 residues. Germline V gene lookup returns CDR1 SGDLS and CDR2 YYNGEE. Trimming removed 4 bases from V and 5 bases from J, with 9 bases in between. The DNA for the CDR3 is TGTGCCAGCAGCATAACAGGGACCGGGGAGCTGTTTTTT. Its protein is CASSITGTGELFF. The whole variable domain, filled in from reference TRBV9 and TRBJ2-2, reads DSGVTQTPKHLITATGQRVTLRCSPRSGDLSVYWYQQSLDQGLQFLIQYYNGEERAKGNILERFSAQQFPDLHSELNLSSLELGDSALYFCASSITGTGELFFGEGSRLTVL.

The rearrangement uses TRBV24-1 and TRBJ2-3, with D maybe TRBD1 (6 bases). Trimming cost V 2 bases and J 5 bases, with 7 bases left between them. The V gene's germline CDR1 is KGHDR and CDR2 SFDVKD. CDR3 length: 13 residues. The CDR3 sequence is CATSDWDKDTQYF. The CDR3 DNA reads TGTGCCACCAGTGATTGGGACAAAGATACGCAGTATTTT.

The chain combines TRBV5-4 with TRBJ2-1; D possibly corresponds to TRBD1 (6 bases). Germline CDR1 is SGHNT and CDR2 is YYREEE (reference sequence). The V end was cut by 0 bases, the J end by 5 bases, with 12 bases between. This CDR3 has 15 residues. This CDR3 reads CASSLARTANNEQFF. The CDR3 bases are TGTGCCAGCAGCTTGGCGCGGACAGCCAACAATGAGCAGTTCTTC.

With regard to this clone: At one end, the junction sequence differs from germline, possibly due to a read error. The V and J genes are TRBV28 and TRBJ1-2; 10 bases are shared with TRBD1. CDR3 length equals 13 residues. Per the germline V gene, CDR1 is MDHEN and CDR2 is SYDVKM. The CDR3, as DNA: TGTGCCAGCAGCCTCCAAACCCGGGACAGGGGATCCTTC. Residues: CASSLQTRDRGSF.

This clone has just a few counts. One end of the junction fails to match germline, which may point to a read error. The CDR3 is CASRGTSQIF. The DNA for the CDR3 is TGTGCCAGTCGAGGGACTAGCCAAATCTTC. This sequence joins TRBV19 and TRBJ2-1, with 9 bases identical to TRBD2. Germline V gives CDR1 LNHDA, CDR2 SQIVND (reference sequence). This CDR3 has 10 amino acids.

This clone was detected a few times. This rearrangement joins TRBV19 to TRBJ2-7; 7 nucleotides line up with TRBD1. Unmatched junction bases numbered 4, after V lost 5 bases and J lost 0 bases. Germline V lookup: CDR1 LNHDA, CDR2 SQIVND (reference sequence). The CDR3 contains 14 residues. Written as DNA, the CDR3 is TGTGCCAGTAGTGGAAGGACAGGCTCCTACGAGCAGTACTTC. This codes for CASSGRTGSYEQYF.

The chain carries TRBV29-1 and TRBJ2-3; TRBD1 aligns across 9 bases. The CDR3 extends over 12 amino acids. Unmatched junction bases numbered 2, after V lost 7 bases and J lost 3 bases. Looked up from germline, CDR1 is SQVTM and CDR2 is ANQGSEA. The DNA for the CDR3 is TGCAGCGCTGGACAGGGGACAGATACGCAGTATTTT. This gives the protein CSAGQGTDTQYF.

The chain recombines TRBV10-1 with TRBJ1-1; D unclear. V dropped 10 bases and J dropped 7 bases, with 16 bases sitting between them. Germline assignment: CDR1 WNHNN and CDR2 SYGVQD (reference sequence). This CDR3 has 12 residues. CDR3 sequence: CATRRAPCEAFF. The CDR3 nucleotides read TGCGCCACGCGAAGAGCCCCCTGTGAAGCTTTCTTT.

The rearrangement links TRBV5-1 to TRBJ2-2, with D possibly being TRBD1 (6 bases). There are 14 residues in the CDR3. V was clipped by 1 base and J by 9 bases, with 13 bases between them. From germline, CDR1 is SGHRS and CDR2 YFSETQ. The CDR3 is CASSLRAGVRELFF. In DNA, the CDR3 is TGCGCCAGCAGCTTGAGGGCAGGGGTGCGGGAGCTGTTTTTT.

The CDR3 sequence: CASSFQGGNTEAFF. In nucleotides, the CDR3 is TGTGCCAGCAGCTTTCAGGGGGGGAACACTGAAGCTTTCTTT. The V and J genes are TRBV11-1 and TRBJ1-1; 7 positions agree with TRBD1. Germline CDR1 is SGHAT and CDR2 is FQDESV (reference sequence). The junction had 2 bases not matched to a gene; V was cut back by 3 bases and J by 1 base. The CDR3 sequence is 14 residues long.

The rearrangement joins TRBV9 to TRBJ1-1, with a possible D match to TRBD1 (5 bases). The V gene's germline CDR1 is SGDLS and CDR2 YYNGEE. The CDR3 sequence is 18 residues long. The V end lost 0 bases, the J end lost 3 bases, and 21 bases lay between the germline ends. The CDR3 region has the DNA TGTGCCAGCAGCGTAGGGGTCCCGGGACTCTCGCAGGACACTGAAGCTTTCTTT. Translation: CASSVGVPGLSQDTEAFF.

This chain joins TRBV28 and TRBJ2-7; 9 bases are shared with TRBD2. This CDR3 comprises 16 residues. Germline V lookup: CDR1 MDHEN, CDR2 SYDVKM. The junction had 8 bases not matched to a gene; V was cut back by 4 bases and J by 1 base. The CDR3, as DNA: TGTGCCAGCAGTTCGGTAGCGGGAGCGGAATCCTACGAGCAGTACTTC. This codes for CASSSVAGAESYEQYF.

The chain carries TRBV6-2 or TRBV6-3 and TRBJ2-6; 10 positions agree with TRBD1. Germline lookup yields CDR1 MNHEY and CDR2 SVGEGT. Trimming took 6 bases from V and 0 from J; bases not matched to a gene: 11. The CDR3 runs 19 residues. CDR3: CASSPGQGTTGSGANVLTF. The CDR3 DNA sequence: TGTGCCAGCAGCCCGGGACAGGGGACTACGGGCTCTGGGGCCAACGTCCTGACTTTC.

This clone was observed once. The CDR3 DNA reads as TGTGCCAGCAGCCCGCTGGGTGGGACATATTCTGAAAAACTGTTTTTT. It specifies CASSPLGGTYSEKLFF. This chain joins TRBV11-2 and TRBJ1-4; D may be TRBD1 (6 bases). This CDR3 spans 16 amino acids. Per the germline V gene, CDR1 is SGHAT and CDR2 is FQNNGV. V was shortened by 5 bases and J by 7 bases, with 20 bases between the two germline ends. Looking up the rest from reference TRBV11-2 and TRBJ1-4 gives the full variable domain: EAGVAQSPRYKIIEKRQSVAFWCNPISGHATLYWYQQILGQGPKLLIQFQNNGVVDDSQLPKDRFSAERLKGVDSTLKIQPAKLEDSAVYLCASSPLGGTYSEKLFFGSGTQLSVL.